What follows are 10 T cell receptor delta chains derived from one specimen sequenced in a study of γδ T cells in repeated Plasmodium falciparum infection. Flow sorting of PBMC yielded separate Vgamma9/Vdelta2+ and Vdelta2-negative gammadelta T cell populations for bulk repertoire analysis. TCRdb called clones anew from the multiplex PCR reads with CATT. The sample has 75,000 to 95,000 delta-chain clones, 0.85% to 1% seen once; the top ten hold 7.5% to 10%. The sample was gamma-delta T cells from blood. The receptors derive from a pool of human donors (malaria-infected and uninfected, not separated).

As regards this clone: TCRdb's listed protein matches a much larger clone and diverges from this DNA's translation at residue 12, likely through a read error; the protein shown comes from the DNA. The chain joins TRDV1 to TRDJ1, with 8 nucleotides matching TRDD3. As TCRdb names no J gene, one was assigned here on the basis of a DNA match to germline. V lost 2 bases and J lost 1; bases outside the gene matches: 12. The CDR3 length is 18 residues. In germline, CDR1 is TSWWSYY, CDR2 QGS. CDR3 DNA: TGTGCTCTTGGGGAATGGATCGACTGGGGGCCCTGCACCGATAAACTCATCTTT. This sequence encodes CALGEWIDWGPCTDKLIF.

This clone was detected ten times or more. The protein TCRdb gives is from a much larger clone and does not agree with this DNA's translation at residue 4, likely a read error; the protein shown here comes from the DNA. The V and J genes are TRDV2 and TRDJ1; 7 bases align to TRDD3. No J segment appears in TCRdb, so it was assigned here by matching the sequence to germline. Trimming took 7 bases from V and 1 from J; bases not matched to a gene: 17. The CDR3 covers 17 residues. Germline V gene lookup returns CDR1 GEAIGNYY and CDR2 EKD. The CDR3 sequence: CACHRMGGSPGTDKLIF. In nucleotides, the CDR3 is TGTGCCTGCCACCGGATGGGGGGATCTCCGGGCACCGATAAACTCATCTTT.

This clone was recorded at least ten times. This DNA translates differently at residue 20 from the TCRdb protein, which is that of a much larger clone; a read error is likely, and the protein shown is the DNA's own translation. The V gene is TRDV2; the J gene was not called; the tabulated D call, TRDD3, remains unverified against the DNA. Germline-derived CDR1 and CDR2 are GEAIGNYY and EKD. The CDR3 spans 22 residues. CDR3 sequence: CACDTITGGLIKLPNYTDKPIF. As DNA, the CDR3 is TGTGCCTGTGACACCATTACTGGGGGATTGATAAAGCTACCGAATTACACCGATAAACCCATCTTT.

In its sample, this clone was seen many times. The protein given by TCRdb reflects a much larger clone and differs at residue 5 from this DNA's translation, likely from a read error; the protein shown is the DNA's translation. The DNA for the CDR3 is TGTGCCTGTGACGCCGCACCGTCAGGGGGTTACACCGATAAACTCATCTTT. Protein product: CACDAAPSGGYTDKLIF. This sequence joins TRDV2 and TRDJ1, with a tentative D call TRDD3 (5 bases). No J gene was available from TCRdb, and it was assigned here by a germline match of the DNA. The germline gives CDR1 GEAIGNYY, CDR2 EKD. CDR3 length equals 17 residues. V shed 3 bases and J shed 0 bases, with 19 bases lying between them.

Points on this clone: TCRdb pairs this DNA with a much larger clone's protein that differs at residue 13, likely a read error; the protein shown was translated from the DNA. This rearrangement joins TRDV2 to TRDJ1; D is unresolved. CDR1 is GEAIGNYY and CDR2 is EKD in the germline V gene. The CDR3 totals 15 residues. This CDR3 reads CACDTGTVNTDKPIF. CDR3 coding DNA: TGTGCCTGTGACACCGGAACTGTTAACACCGATAAACCCATCTTT.

Many counts were recorded for this clone. The CDR3 region has the DNA TGTGCAGCAACCTCCGGTATTCCGGGGGGACCCGTCGATAAACTCATCTTT. Translating gives CAATSGIPGGPVDKLIF. The chain links TRAV29/DV5 to TRDJ1, with D tentatively TRDD3 (6 bases). Trimming pared 3 bases from V and 4 bases from J, leaving 25 bases between. The CDR3 runs 17 residues. From germline, CDR1 is NSMFDY and CDR2 ISSIKDK.

This clone was observed a handful of times. TCRdb records a much larger clone's protein for this DNA, with a difference at residue 3 that likely arises from a read error; the protein given is the translation of the DNA. This chain joins TRDV2 and TRDJ1, with D perhaps assigned TRDD1 or TRDD3 (5 bases each). TCRdb leaves out the J gene; it was filled in here by matching the DNA to germline. This CDR3 comprises 19 residues. Germline V gene lookup returns CDR1 GEAIGNYY and CDR2 EKD. The CDR3 sequence: CAYDIRRTPVKWGTDKLIF. The CDR3, as DNA: TGTGCCTATGACATTCGGAGGACTCCCGTGAAATGGGGCACCGATAAACTCATCTTT.

This clone has just a few counts. TCRdb assigns this DNA the protein of a much larger clone, which departs from its translation at residue 3; this likely reflects a read error, and the protein shown comes from translating the DNA. The V gene is TRDV1, the J gene TRDJ1, with 11 nucleotides matching TRDD3. No J gene was available from TCRdb, and it was assigned here by a germline match of the DNA. CDR1 and CDR2 (germline): TSWWSYY, QGS. This CDR3 comprises 23 residues. The CDR3 spells CAPGELESLALIWGIRYTDKLIF. The CDR3 region has the DNA TGTGCTCCTGGGGAACTAGAATCTCTAGCCCTAATTTGGGGGATACGCTACACCGATAAACTCATCTTT.

About this clone: This DNA's translation differs at residue 11 from TCRdb's protein, which comes from a much larger clone; a read error is likely, and the protein shown is translated from the DNA. The CDR3 protein is CACDSTGGYSFWDTRQMFF. The DNA for the CDR3 is TGTGCCTGTGACTCAACTGGGGGATACAGCTTCTGGGACACCCGACAGATGTTTTTC. The chain links TRDV2 to TRDJ3; 12 bases match TRDD3. The J gene, absent from TCRdb, was called here by matching the DNA to germline. The CDR3 loop spans 19 amino acids. V lost 3 bases to trimming and J lost 3 bases; unmatched junction nucleotides: 8. CDR1 is GEAIGNYY and CDR2 is EKD in the germline V gene.

In the case of this clone: The protein TCRdb gives is from a much larger clone and does not agree with this DNA's translation at residue 6, likely a read error; the protein shown here comes from the DNA. The chain has TRDV1 and TRDJ1; 7 bases line up with TRDD3. Because TCRdb records no J gene, it was assigned here through a match of the DNA to germline. This CDR3 comprises 19 residues. CDR1 is TSWWSYY and CDR2 is QGS in the germline V gene. The junction had 18 bases not matched to a gene; V was cut back by 5 bases and J by 0 bases. CDR3 region: CALGNFPGGWGQYTDKLIF. Written as DNA, the CDR3 is TGTGCTCTTGGGAACTTTCCGGGCGGCTGGGGGCAGTACACCGATAAACTCATCTTT.